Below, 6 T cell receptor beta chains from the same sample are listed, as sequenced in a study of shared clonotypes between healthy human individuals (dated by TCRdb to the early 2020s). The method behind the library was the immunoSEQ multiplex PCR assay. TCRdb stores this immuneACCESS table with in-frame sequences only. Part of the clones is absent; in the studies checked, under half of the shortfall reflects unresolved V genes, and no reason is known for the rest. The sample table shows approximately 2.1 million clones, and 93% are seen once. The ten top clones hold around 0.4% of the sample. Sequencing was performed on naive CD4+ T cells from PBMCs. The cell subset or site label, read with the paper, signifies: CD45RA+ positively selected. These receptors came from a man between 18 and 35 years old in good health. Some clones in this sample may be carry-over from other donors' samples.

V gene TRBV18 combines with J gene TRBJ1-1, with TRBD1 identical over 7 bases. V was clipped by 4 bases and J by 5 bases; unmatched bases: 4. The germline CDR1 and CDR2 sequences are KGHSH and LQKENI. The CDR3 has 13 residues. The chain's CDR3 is CASSLETGTEAFF. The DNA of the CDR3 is TGTGCCAGCTCACTAGAGACAGGGACTGAAGCTTTCTTT.

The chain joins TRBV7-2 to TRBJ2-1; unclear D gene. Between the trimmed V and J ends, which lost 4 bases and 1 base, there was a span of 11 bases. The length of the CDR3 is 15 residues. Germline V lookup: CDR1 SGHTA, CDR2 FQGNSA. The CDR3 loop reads CASSSGWGSYNEQFF. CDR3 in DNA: TGTGCCAGCAGCTCGGGTTGGGGATCCTACAATGAGCAGTTCTTC. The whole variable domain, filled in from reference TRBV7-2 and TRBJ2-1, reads GAGVSQSPSNKVTEKGKDVELRCDPISGHTALYWYRQSLGQGLEFLIYFQGNSAPDKSGLPSDRFSAERTGGSVSTLTIQRTQQEDSAVYLCASSSGWGSYNEQFFGPGTRLTVL.

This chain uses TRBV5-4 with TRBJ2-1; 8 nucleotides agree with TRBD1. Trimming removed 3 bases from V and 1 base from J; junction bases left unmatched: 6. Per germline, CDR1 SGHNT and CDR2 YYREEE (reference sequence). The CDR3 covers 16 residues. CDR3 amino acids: CASSSSTGDSYNEQFF. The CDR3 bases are TGTGCCAGCAGCTCCTCGACAGGGGATTCCTACAATGAGCAGTTCTTC. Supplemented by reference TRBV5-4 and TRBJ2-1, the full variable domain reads ETGVTQSPTHLIKTRGQQVTLRCSSQSGHNTVSWYQQALGQGPQFIFQYYREEENGRGNFPPRFSGLQFPNYSSELNVNALELDDSALYLCASSSSTGDSYNEQFFGPGTRLTVL.

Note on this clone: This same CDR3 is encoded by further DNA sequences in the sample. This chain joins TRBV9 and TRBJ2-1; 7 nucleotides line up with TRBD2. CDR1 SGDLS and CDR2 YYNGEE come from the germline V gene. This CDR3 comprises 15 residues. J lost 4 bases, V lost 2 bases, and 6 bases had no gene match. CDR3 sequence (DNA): TGTGCCAGCAGCGTCAGCGGGGATTCATACAATGAGCAGTTCTTC. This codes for CASSVSGDSYNEQFF.

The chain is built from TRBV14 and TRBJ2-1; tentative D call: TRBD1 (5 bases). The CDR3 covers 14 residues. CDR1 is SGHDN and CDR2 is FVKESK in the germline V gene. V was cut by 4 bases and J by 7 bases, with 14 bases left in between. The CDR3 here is CASSPSRVRNEQFF. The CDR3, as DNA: TGTGCCAGCAGCCCCTCCAGGGTTCGGAATGAGCAGTTCTTC.

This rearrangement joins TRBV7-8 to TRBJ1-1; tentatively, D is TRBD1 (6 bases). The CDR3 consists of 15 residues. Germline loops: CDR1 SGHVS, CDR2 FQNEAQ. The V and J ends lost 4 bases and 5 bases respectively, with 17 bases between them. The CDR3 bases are TGTGCCAGCAGCTGGTCGGGGGGCAGTGGAACTGAAGCTTTCTTT. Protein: CASSWSGGSGTEAFF. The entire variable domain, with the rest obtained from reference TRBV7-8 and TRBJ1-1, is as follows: GAGVSQSPRYKVAKRGQDVALRCDPISGHVSLFWYQQALGQGPEFLTYFQNEAQLDKSGLPSDRFFAERPEGSVSTLKIQRTQQEDSAVYLCASSWSGGSGTEAFFGQGTRLTVV.